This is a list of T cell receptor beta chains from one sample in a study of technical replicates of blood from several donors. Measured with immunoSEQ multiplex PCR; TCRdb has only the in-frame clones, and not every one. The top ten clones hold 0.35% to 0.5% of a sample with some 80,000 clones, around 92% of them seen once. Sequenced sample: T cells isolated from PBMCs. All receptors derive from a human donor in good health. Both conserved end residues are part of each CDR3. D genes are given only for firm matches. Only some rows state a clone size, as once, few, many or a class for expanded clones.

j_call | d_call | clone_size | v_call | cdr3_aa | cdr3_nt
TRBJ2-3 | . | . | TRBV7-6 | CASSLLEKPSTQYF | TGTGCCAGCAGCTTACTTGAGAAGCCGAGTACGCAGTATTTT
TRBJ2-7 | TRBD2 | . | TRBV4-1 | CASSQVQSSGYEQYF | TGCGCCAGCAGCCAAGTTCAATCTAGCGGATACGAGCAGTACTTC
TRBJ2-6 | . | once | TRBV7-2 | CASSLDSSGANVLTF | TGTGCCAGCAGCTTGGACAGCTCTGGGGCCAACGTCCTGACTTTC
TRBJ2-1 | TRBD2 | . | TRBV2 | CASFRGGNEQFF | TGTGCCAGCTTCCGGGGGGGTAATGAGCAGTTCTTC
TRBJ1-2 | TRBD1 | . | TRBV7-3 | CASSSYRQGYGYTF | TGTGCCAGCAGCTCCTACCGACAGGGCTATGGCTACACCTTC
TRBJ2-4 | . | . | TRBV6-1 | CASSESGMGNIQYF | TGTGCCAGCAGTGAATCAGGGATGGGGAACATTCAGTACTTC
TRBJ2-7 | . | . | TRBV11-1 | CASSLPTGSYEQYF | TGTGCCAGCAGCCTACCGACAGGCTCCTACGAGCAGTACTTC
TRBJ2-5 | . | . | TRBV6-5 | CASSRGGKETQYF | TGTGCCAGCAGTAGGGGCGGGAAAGAGACCCAGTACTTC
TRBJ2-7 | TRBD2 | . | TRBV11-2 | CASSPLSGSEAYEQYF | TGTGCCAGCAGCCCCCTTAGCGGGAGTGAGGCCTACGAGCAGTACTTC
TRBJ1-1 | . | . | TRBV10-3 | CAISESQGIIF | TGTGCCATCAGTGAGTCGCAGGGAATAATCTTT
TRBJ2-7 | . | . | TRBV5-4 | CASSLDQATVYEQYF | TGTGCCAGCAGCTTGGACCAGGCAACGGTATACGAGCAGTACTTC
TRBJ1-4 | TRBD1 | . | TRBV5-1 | CASSPTGQGYEKLFF | TGCGCCAGCAGCCCAACGGGACAGGGGTATGAAAAACTGTTTTTT
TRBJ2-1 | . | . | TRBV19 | CASSIASSMNEQFF | TGTGCCAGTAGTATCGCTAGCAGTATGAATGAGCAGTTCTTC
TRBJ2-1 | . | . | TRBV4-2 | CASSQDLDTYNEQFF | TGTGCCAGCAGCCAAGATTTGGACACCTACAATGAGCAGTTCTTC
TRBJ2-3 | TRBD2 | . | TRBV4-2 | CASSQEMAGATDTQYF | TGTGCCAGCAGCCAAGAGATGGCGGGAGCCACAGATACGCAGTATTTT
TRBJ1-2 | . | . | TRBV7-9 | CASSSLEGEPLGYTF | TGTGCCAGCTCGAGCCTTGAGGGGGAGCCTCTTGGCTACACCTTC
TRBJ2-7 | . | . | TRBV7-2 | CASSLALRGGSYEQYF | TGTGCCAGCAGCTTAGCGCTGAGAGGGGGTAGCTACGAGCAGTACTTC
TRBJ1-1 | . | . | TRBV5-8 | CASSARGTSYTEAFF | TGTGCCAGCAGCGCCCGGGGAACTTCTTACACTGAAGCTTTCTTT
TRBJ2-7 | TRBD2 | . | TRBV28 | CASSLWTSGSYEQYF | TGTGCCAGCAGTTTATGGACTAGCGGGAGCTACGAGCAGTACTTC
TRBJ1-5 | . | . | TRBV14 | CASSQGGSSNQPQHF | TGTGCCAGCAGCCAAGGCGGTAGCAGCAATCAGCCCCAGCATTTT
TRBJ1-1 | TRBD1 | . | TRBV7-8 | CASSLGRTGPRTEAFF | TGTGCCAGCAGCTTAGGAAGGACAGGACCCAGGACTGAAGCTTTCTTT
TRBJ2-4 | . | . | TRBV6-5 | CASSSRENIQYF | TGTGCCAGCAGTTCCAGGGAAAACATTCAGTACTTC
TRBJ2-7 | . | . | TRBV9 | CASSVGTAYEQYF | TGTGCCAGCAGCGTCGGGACTGCCTACGAGCAGTACTTC
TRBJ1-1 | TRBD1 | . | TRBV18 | CASSLGQGASTNEAFF | TGTGCCAGCTCACTTGGACAGGGGGCTTCCACTAACGAAGCTTTCTTT
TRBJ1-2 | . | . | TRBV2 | CASSGVQRTNYGYTF | TGTGCCAGCAGTGGGGTGCAGAGGACTAACTATGGCTACACCTTC
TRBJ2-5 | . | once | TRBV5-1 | CASSFYYETQYF | TGCGCCAGCAGCTTTTACTACGAGACCCAGTACTTC
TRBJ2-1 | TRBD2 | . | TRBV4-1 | CASSQDPGLAGLNEQFF | TGCGCCAGCAGCCAAGATCCAGGGCTAGCGGGTCTAAATGAGCAGTTCTTC